Listed below are T cell receptor beta chains from one sample, sequenced in a study of shared clonotypes between healthy human individuals. The repertoire was sequenced with immunoSEQ multiplex PCR; TCRdb's copy has only in-frame clones and lacks some. The repertoire has about 340,000 clones, 70% to 75% of them found once; the top ten carry under 11%. Specimen: memory CD4+ T cells sorted from blood. The receptor source for this set is a man aged 25-40 years in good health. The CDR3 runs from the conserved cysteine through the conserved F or W. Fields, in order: V gene, D gene, clone size, J gene, CDR3 DNA, CDR3 protein. D genes are given only for firm matches. Some rows have no size entry. The others give once, few or many, or a class for an expanded clone.

TRBV7-3	TRBD2	NA	TRBJ2-3	TGTGCCAGCAGCCCGACTACTAGCGGGAGGGCCGGGCGGACAGATACGCAGTATTTT	CASSPTTSGRAGRTDTQYF
TRBV27	TRBD1	NA	TRBJ1-5	TGTGCCAGCAGTTTATGGGCGGGACAGGAAAATCAGCCCCAGCATTTT	CASSLWAGQENQPQHF
TRBV7-2	NA	NA	TRBJ1-1	TGTGCCAGCATTCAAAGGGTGGGAGGAGGAGCTTTCTTT	CASIQRVGGGAFF
TRBV6-5	NA	NA	TRBJ1-3	TGTGCCAGCATGACAGCATACTCTGGAAACACCATATATTTT	CASMTAYSGNTIYF
TRBV6-8	NA	NA	TRBJ1-4	TGTGCCAGCAGTCCGGCCAGGAGTAATGAAAAACTGTTTTTT	CASSPARSNEKLFF
TRBV19	TRBD1	few	TRBJ1-5	TGTGCCAGTAGTAAGCTGGGGCAGGGGGGGATCGGTAGGCCCCAGCATTTT	CASSKLGQGGIGRPQHF
TRBV19	NA	NA	TRBJ1-5	TGTGCCAGTAGTCGATCGGGCAGGAGGGGGTATAGCAATCAGCCCCAGCATTTT	CASSRSGRRGYSNQPQHF
TRBV27	TRBD1	NA	TRBJ2-3	TGTGCCAGCAGAAGGGACAGGGTAACAGATACGCAGTATTTT	CASRRDRVTDTQYF
TRBV9	NA	NA	TRBJ1-4	TGTGCCAGCAGCGTTTCCCCCGCGGGAGATGAAAAACTGTTTTTT	CASSVSPAGDEKLFF
TRBV19	NA	NA	TRBJ1-1	TGTGCCAGTAGTGAGAGGTTGAACACTGAAGCTTTCTTT	CASSERLNTEAFF
TRBV10-1	TRBD2	NA	TRBJ2-3	TGCGCCAGCAGTGAAACGAGACTAGCGGGAGTCGATACGCAGTATTTT	CASSETRLAGVDTQYF
TRBV6-1	NA	NA	TRBJ2-3	TGTGCCAGCAACAGTGGGACCTTCACAGATACGCAGTATTTT	CASNSGTFTDTQYF
TRBV7-2	TRBD2	NA	TRBJ2-1	TGTGCCAGCAGCTTACTAACTAGCGGGAGGGCTGAGCAGTTCTTC	CASSLLTSGRAEQFF
TRBV28	NA	NA	TRBJ2-7	TGTGCCAGCAAGGACAGAATGAGGGCCGACGAGCAGTACTTC	CASKDRMRADEQYF
TRBV9	TRBD1	NA	TRBJ2-7	TGTGCCAGCAGCGCGTCCGGGACAGGGCTCCAAGAGCAGTACTTC	CASSASGTGLQEQYF
TRBV6-1	NA	NA	TRBJ2-1	TGTGCCAGTGCTGGGACATGGGCCTACAATGAGCAGTTCTTC	CASAGTWAYNEQFF
TRBV27	NA	NA	TRBJ2-4	TGTACCAGCGAGGAAGACAGGAACATTCAGTACTTC	CTSEEDRNIQYF
TRBV11-2	NA	NA	TRBJ2-7	TGTGCCAGCAGCTTCAGGAGCTCCTACGAGCAGTACTTC	CASSFRSSYEQYF
TRBV7-4	TRBD1	NA	TRBJ1-3	TGTGCCAGCAGGCAGGGGACAGGGGTAGGAAACACCATATATTTT	CASRQGTGVGNTIYF
TRBV27	NA	NA	TRBJ1-1	TGTGCCAGCAGTTCCCCATGGGGGAAGGAAGCTTTCTTT	CASSSPWGKEAFF
TRBV20-1	NA	NA	TRBJ2-7	TGCAGTGCTAGAATAACAGGCGAGCAGTACTTC	CSARITGEQYF